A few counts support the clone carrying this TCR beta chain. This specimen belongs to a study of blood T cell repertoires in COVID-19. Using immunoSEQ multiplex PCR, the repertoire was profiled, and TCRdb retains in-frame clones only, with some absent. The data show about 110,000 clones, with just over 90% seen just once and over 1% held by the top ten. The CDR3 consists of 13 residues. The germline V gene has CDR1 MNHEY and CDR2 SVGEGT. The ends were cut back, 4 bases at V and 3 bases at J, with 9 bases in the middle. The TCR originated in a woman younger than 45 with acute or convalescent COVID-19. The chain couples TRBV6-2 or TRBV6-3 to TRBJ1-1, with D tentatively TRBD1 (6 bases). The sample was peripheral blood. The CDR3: CASSSTGYTEAFF. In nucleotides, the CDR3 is TGTGCCAGCAGTTCAACAGGGTACACTGAAGCTTTCTTT.